The entry that follows covers one T cell receptor (beta chain) sequence. Its antigen remains unknown. This sample was included in a study of T cell responses to AZD1222 COVID-19 vaccine. Overall study results and limits: Baseline testing showed seropositivity in only a handful of AZD1222 recipients. There were mostly white British donors and more females than males, and clonal diversity was possibly underestimated.

V was cut by 2 bases and J by 0 bases, with 5 bases left in between. The germline gives CDR1 LGHDT, CDR2 YNNKEL (reference sequence). This CDR3 spans 13 amino acids. The protocol was immunoSEQ multiplex PCR, while the TCRdb copy is restricted to in-frame clones and leaves out a portion. The top ten clones hold roughly 21% of a sample with 66,000 or so clones, roughly 78% of them seen once. The rearrangement links TRBV3-1 (or the pseudogene TRBV3-2) to TRBJ2-7; D is undetermined. The receptor was isolated from an adult in good health. The sample was peripheral blood, taken on day 0 of MenACWY control vaccination. DNA for the CDR3: TGTGCCAGCAGCCAACAACCCTCCTACGAGCAGTACTTC. This gives the protein CASSQQPSYEQYF.